This T cell receptor (beta chain) is from a study of siplizumab effects on memory and regulatory T cells. Study-level findings and limits: The diversity of naive T cells seemed greater than that of memory cells, and their alloresponse contribution seemed major.

Comment on this clone: Its antigen is currently unknown.

Germline V gene sequence: CDR1 LNHNV, CDR2 YYDKDF (reference sequence). Trimming removed 1 base at V and 5 bases at J, with 9 bases between. This CDR3 contains 13 residues. Some 9.7 x 10^4 TCR templates were assayed per sample. The method was immunoSEQ multiplex PCR; TCRdb's version includes in-frame clones alone and lacks a portion of them. The profile shows 90,000 to 140,000 clones, about 93% of them singletons. The chain joins TRBV15 to TRBJ2-7; D not certain. The sequenced sample was CD4+ T cells sorted from blood. The TCR was taken from a human donor in good health. The CDR3 loop is CATSRGREDEQYF. The DNA of the CDR3 is TGTGCCACCAGCAGAGGTCGCGAGGACGAGCAGTACTTC.